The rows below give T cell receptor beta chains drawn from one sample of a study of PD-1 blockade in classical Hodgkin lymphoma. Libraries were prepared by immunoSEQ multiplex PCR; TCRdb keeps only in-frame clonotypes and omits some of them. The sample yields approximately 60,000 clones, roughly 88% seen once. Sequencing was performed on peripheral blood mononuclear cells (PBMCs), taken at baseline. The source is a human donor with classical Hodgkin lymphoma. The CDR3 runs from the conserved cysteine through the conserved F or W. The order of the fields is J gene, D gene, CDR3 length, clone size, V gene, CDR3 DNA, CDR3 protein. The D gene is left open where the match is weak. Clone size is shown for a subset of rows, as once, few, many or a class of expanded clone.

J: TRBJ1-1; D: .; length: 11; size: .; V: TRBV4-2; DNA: TGTGCCAGCAGCCAATACACTGAAGCTTTCTTT; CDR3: CASSQYTEAFF
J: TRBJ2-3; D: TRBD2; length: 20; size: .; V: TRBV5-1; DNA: TGCGCCAGCAGCTTGGGGGCCGGACTAGCGGGGCCTACCGAGGCAGATACGCAGTATTTT; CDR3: CASSLGAGLAGPTEADTQYF
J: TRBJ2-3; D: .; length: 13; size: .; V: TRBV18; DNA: TGTGCCAGCTCACCAATCCCCACAGATACGCAGTATTTT; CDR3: CASSPIPTDTQYF
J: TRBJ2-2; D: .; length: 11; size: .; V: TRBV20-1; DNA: TGCAGTGCCGAAAACAGTGGGGAGCTGTTTTTT; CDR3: CSAENSGELFF
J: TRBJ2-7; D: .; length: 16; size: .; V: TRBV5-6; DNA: TGTGCCAGCAGCATCTTTCTAGGAGGAGCCTTCTACGAGCAGTACTTC; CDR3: CASSIFLGGAFYEQYF
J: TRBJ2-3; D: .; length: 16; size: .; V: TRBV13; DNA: TGTGCCAGCAGCCTCTCTGCGGGTCTCAGCACAGATACGCAGTATTTT; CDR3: CASSLSAGLSTDTQYF
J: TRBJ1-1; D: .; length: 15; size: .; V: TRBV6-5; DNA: TGTGCCAGCCGAACCGCGTCCGGGGAGAACACTGAAGCTTTCTTT; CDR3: CASRTASGENTEAFF
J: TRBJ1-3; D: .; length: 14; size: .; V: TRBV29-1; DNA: TGCAGCGTCGGACTGAAGTTCTCTGGAAACACCATATATTTT; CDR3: CSVGLKFSGNTIYF
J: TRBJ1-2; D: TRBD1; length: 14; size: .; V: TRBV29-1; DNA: TGCAGCGTTAGAATGGACAGGGGACCCGATGGCTACACCTTC; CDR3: CSVRMDRGPDGYTF
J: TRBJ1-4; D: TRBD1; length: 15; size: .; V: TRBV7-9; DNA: TGTGCCAGCAGCTTAGGACAGGGGCTAACCGAAAAACTGTTTTTT; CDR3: CASSLGQGLTEKLFF
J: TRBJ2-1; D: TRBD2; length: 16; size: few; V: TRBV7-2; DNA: TGTGCCAGCAGCCCATCTAGCGGGGGGGGTATGTATGAGCAGTTCTTC; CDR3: CASSPSSGGGMYEQFF
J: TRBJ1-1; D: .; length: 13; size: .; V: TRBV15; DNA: TGTGCCACCAGCAGAAAATGGGGCACTGAAGCTTTCTTT; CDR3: CATSRKWGTEAFF
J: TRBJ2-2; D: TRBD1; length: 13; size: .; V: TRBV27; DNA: TGTGCCAGCAGAGACAGGGTCGCCGGGGAGCTGTTTTTT; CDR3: CASRDRVAGELFF
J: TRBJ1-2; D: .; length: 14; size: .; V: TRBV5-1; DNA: TGCGCCAGCAGCTTGGCCATGGAGGGTGGTGGCTACACCTTC; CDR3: CASSLAMEGGGYTF
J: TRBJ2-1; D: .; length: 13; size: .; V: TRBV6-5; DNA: TGTGCCAGCAGTTACTTAGGCGGCAATGAGCAGTTCTTC; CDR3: CASSYLGGNEQFF
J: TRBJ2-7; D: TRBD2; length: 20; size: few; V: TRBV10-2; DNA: TGCGCCAGCATGGGAGAGGGCTCTGTAACTAGCGGGGGGGATTACTACGAGCAGTACTTC; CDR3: CASMGEGSVTSGGDYYEQYF
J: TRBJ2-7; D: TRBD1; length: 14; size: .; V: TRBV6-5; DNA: TGTGCCAGCAGTCCCTCCGGGACAGGGAGGGAGCAGTACTTC; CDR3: CASSPSGTGREQYF
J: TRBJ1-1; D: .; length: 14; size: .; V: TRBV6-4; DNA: TGTGCCAGCAGTGACACCAACAGGAACACTGAAGCTTTCTTT; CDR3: CASSDTNRNTEAFF
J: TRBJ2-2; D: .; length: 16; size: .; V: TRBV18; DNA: TGTGCCAGCTCATCGTCATTATCCGGGGACACCGGGGAGCTGTTTTTT; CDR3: CASSSSLSGDTGELFF
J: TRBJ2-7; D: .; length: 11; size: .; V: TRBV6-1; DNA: TGTGCCAGCAGTAATCAGGGGGGGCAGTACTTC; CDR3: CASSNQGGQYF
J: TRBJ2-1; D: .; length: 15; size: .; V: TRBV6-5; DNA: TGTGCCAGCAGTTATTGGCAGGGTTCGACTAATGAGCAGTTCTTC; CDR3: CASSYWQGSTNEQFF
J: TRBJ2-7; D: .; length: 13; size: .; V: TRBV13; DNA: TGTGCCAGCAGCTTAAGTCGGGGGTACGAGCAGTACTTC; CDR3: CASSLSRGYEQYF
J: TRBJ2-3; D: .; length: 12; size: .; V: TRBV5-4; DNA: TGTGCCAGCAGCTTACTAGGTGATACGCAGTATTTT; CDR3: CASSLLGDTQYF
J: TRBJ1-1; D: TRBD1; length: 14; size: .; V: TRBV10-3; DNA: TGTGCCATCAAGGATCGACAGGGTAAGACTGAAGCTTTCTTT; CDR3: CAIKDRQGKTEAFF
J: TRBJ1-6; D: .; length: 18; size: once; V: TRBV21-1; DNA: TGTGCCAGCAGCACTGAGGGTCCGGGAAGCTCCTATAATTCACCCCTCCACTTT; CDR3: CASSTEGPGSSYNSPLHF
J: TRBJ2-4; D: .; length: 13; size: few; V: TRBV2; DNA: TGTGCCAGCAGTTTCGGACTCAAAAACATTCAGTACTTC; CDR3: CASSFGLKNIQYF
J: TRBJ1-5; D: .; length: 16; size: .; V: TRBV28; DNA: TGTGCCAGCAGTTTATTACTCGGACCGCCCGCACAGCCCCAGCATTTT; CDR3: CASSLLLGPPAQPQHF
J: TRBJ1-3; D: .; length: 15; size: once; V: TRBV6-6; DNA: TGTGCCAGCAGTTACGAAGGGCTACCTGGAAACACCATATATTTT; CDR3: CASSYEGLPGNTIYF
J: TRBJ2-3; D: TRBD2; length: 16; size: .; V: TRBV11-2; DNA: TGTGCCAGCAGCCCCGGGATAGCGGGGAAGACAGATACGCAGTATTTT; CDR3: CASSPGIAGKTDTQYF
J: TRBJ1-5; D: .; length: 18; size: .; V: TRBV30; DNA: TGTGCCTGGAGTGTAACTACGTGGGCGACAGGATTAGATCAGCCCCAGCATTTT; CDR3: CAWSVTTWATGLDQPQHF
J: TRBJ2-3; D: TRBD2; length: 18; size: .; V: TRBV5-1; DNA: TGCGCCAGCAGCTTGGCCCCCAGCGGGGGGGGTAGCACAGATACGCAGTATTTT; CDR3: CASSLAPSGGGSTDTQYF
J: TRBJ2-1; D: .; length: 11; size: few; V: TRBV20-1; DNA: TGCAGTGCTAGACCCTACAATGAGCAGTTCTTC; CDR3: CSARPYNEQFF
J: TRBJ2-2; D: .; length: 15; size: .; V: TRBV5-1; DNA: TGCGCCAGCAGCTTGTACGGATTCGGGACCGGGGAGCTGTTTTTT; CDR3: CASSLYGFGTGELFF
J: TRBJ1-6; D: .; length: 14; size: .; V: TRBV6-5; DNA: TGTGCCAGCAGTTACCCGGGACATAATTCACCCCTCCACTTT; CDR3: CASSYPGHNSPLHF
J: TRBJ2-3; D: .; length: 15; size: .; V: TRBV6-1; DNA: TGTGCCAGCAGTCCTACAGCGTCTCGCACAGATACGCAGTATTTT; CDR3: CASSPTASRTDTQYF
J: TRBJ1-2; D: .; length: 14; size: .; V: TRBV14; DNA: TGTGCCAGCAGCCAGCACAGCCCTAACTATGGCTACACCTTC; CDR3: CASSQHSPNYGYTF
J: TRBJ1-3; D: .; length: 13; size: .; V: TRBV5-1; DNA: TGCGCCAGCAGCTTGGACAGCGGAAACACCATATATTTT; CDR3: CASSLDSGNTIYF
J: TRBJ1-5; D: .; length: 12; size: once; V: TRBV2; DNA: TGTGCCAGCAGTAACGGATATCAGCCCCAGCATTTT; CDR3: CASSNGYQPQHF
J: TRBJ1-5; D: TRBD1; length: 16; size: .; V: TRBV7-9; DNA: TGTGCCAGCAGCAGAGACCGGGACAGGAGGGGACAGCCCCAGCATTTT; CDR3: CASSRDRDRRGQPQHF
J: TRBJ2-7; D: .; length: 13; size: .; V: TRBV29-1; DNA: TGCAGCGTGCGGGACAGAGACTCCTACGAGCAGTACTTC; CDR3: CSVRDRDSYEQYF
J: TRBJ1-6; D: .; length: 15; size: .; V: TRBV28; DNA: TGTGCCAGCAGTTTATCAGCAGGTTTGAATTCACCCCTCCACTTT; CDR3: CASSLSAGLNSPLHF
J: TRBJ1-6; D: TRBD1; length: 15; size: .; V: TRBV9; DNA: TGTGCCAGCAGCGCCTCAGGGGGTTTGAATTCACCCCTCCACTTT; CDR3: CASSASGGLNSPLHF
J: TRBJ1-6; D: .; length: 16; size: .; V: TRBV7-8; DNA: TGTGCCAGCAGCCGGCGGGAAGGGACCTATAATTCACCCCTCCACTTT; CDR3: CASSRREGTYNSPLHF
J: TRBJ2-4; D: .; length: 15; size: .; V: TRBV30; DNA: TGTGCCTGGAGTTATCGGACCGTAGCCAAAAACATTCAGTACTTC; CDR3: CAWSYRTVAKNIQYF
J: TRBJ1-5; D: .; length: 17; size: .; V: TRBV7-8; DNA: TGTGCCAGCAGCTTAGCGAGTTTGAGGGTTAGCAATCAGCCCCAGCATTTT; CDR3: CASSLASLRVSNQPQHF
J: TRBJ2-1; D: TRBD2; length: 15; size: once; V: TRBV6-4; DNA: TGTGCCAGCAGTGTCACTAGCGGGGGGGCCAATGAGCAGTTCTTC; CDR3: CASSVTSGGANEQFF
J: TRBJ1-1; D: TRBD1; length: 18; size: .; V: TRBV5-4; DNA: TGTGCCAGCAGCCTCGGCGGCGCAGGGGGCTTTGGGAACACTGAAGCTTTCTTT; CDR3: CASSLGGAGGFGNTEAFF
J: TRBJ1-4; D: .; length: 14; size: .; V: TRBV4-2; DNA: TGTGCCAGCAGCCCGCGGGACCTAGCTGAAAAACTGTTTTTT; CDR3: CASSPRDLAEKLFF
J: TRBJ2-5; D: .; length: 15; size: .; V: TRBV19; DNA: TGTGCCAGTACCTCCAGCACGCTGTACCAAGAGACCCAGTACTTC; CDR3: CASTSSTLYQETQYF
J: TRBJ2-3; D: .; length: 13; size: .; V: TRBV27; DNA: TGTGCCAGCAGTCCGATCGGACTCCTTGCTCAGTATTTT; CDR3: CASSPIGLLAQYF
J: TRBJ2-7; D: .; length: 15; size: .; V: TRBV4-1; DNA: TGCGCCAGCAGCCTCGGGACCACGAGGGCCTACGAGCAGTACTTC; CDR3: CASSLGTTRAYEQYF